This is a list of T cell receptor beta chains from one sample in a study of T cell responses to AZD1222 COVID-19 vaccine. Sequenced by immunoSEQ multiplex PCR; TCRdb stores in-frame clones only, minus some. The sample consists of 160,000 or so clones, roughly 90% of them appearing once. The sample consisted of peripheral blood, taken 28 days after the second AZD1222 dose. The receptor set was obtained from an adult who received the AZD1222 COVID-19 vaccine. The CDR3 runs from the conserved cysteine through the conserved F or W. Each record gives: CDR3 protein, CDR3 DNA, V gene, clone size, D gene, J gene. D genes are given only for firm matches. The listing skips clone size in some rows; elsewhere it reads once, few, many or a size class.

CDR3 protein: CASKRQGGYTEAFF; CDR3 DNA: TGTGCCAGCAAACGACAGGGCGGATACACTGAAGCTTTCTTT; V gene: TRBV5-6; clone size: NA; D gene: TRBD1; J gene: TRBJ1-1
CDR3 protein: CASSPKVGDREHEKLFF; CDR3 DNA: TGTGCCAGCAGCCCGAAGGTCGGAGATAGGGAGCACGAAAAACTGTTTTTT; V gene: TRBV3-1/TRBV3-2; clone size: NA; D gene: NA; J gene: TRBJ1-4
CDR3 protein: CASSLAGSNYGYTF; CDR3 DNA: TGTGCCAGCAGCTTGGCTGGATCTAACTATGGCTACACCTTC; V gene: TRBV5-6; clone size: NA; D gene: NA; J gene: TRBJ1-2
CDR3 protein: CASSQFGQPQHF; CDR3 DNA: TGCGCCAGCAGCCAATTTGGTCAGCCCCAGCATTTT; V gene: TRBV4-1; clone size: NA; D gene: NA; J gene: TRBJ1-5
CDR3 protein: CASSLVMGASETQYF; CDR3 DNA: TGTGCCAGCAGCTTAGTGATGGGGGCCTCCGAGACCCAGTACTTC; V gene: TRBV11-2; clone size: NA; D gene: NA; J gene: TRBJ2-5
CDR3 protein: CASSLRDRWAGELFF; CDR3 DNA: TGTGCCAGCAGCTTAAGGGACCGGTGGGCCGGGGAGCTGTTTTTT; V gene: TRBV7-9; clone size: NA; D gene: NA; J gene: TRBJ2-2
CDR3 protein: CASSQGLFPYEQYF; CDR3 DNA: TGTGCCAGCAGCCAAGGACTATTCCCCTACGAGCAGTACTTC; V gene: TRBV7-2; clone size: NA; D gene: NA; J gene: TRBJ2-7
CDR3 protein: CASSPGPSGTQYF; CDR3 DNA: TGTGCCAGCAGCCCGGGCCCCTCGGGGACCCAGTACTTC; V gene: TRBV11-3; clone size: NA; D gene: NA; J gene: TRBJ2-5
CDR3 protein: CASSPEGRETQYF; CDR3 DNA: TGCGCCAGCAGCCCGGAGGGACGTGAGACCCAGTACTTC; V gene: TRBV5-1; clone size: NA; D gene: NA; J gene: TRBJ2-5
CDR3 protein: CASSLGQGTTNEKLFF; CDR3 DNA: TGTGCCAGCAGCCTGGGACAGGGCACAACTAATGAAAAACTGTTTTTT; V gene: TRBV5-8; clone size: NA; D gene: TRBD1; J gene: TRBJ1-4
CDR3 protein: CASSQLNRGTEAFF; CDR3 DNA: TGTGCCAGCAGCCAACTCAACAGGGGGACTGAAGCTTTCTTT; V gene: TRBV3-1/TRBV3-2; clone size: NA; D gene: TRBD1; J gene: TRBJ1-1
CDR3 protein: CASSPIGDNEQFF; CDR3 DNA: TGTGCCAGCAGCCCAATAGGGGACAATGAGCAGTTCTTC; V gene: TRBV5-4; clone size: NA; D gene: NA; J gene: TRBJ2-1
CDR3 protein: CASSPDGDINQPQHF; CDR3 DNA: TGCGCCAGCAGCCCCGACGGAGATATCAATCAGCCCCAGCATTTT; V gene: TRBV4-1; clone size: NA; D gene: NA; J gene: TRBJ1-5
CDR3 protein: CASSRPEDSSEQFF; CDR3 DNA: TGCGCCAGCAGCCGACCTGAGGACTCCTCTGAGCAGTTCTTC; V gene: TRBV5-1; clone size: NA; D gene: NA; J gene: TRBJ2-1
CDR3 protein: CASCGAGGEQYF; CDR3 DNA: TGTGCCAGCTGCGGGGCCGGGGGAGAGCAGTACTTC; V gene: TRBV5-4; clone size: once; D gene: NA; J gene: TRBJ2-7
CDR3 protein: CASSPLRGRAEAFF; CDR3 DNA: TGTGCCAGCTCACCACTTAGGGGGAGGGCTGAAGCTTTCTTT; V gene: TRBV18; clone size: once; D gene: NA; J gene: TRBJ1-1
CDR3 protein: CASRGFGGANYGYTF; CDR3 DNA: TGCGCCAGCAGGGGGTTTGGCGGAGCTAACTATGGCTACACCTTC; V gene: TRBV4-1; clone size: NA; D gene: NA; J gene: TRBJ1-2
CDR3 protein: CASSLQGNGNTIYF; CDR3 DNA: TGTGCCAGCAGTCTACAGGGGAATGGAAACACCATATATTTT; V gene: TRBV7-9; clone size: NA; D gene: TRBD1; J gene: TRBJ1-3
CDR3 protein: CASRGTSQVREQFF; CDR3 DNA: TGCGCCAGCAGAGGGACTAGTCAGGTTCGTGAGCAGTTCTTC; V gene: TRBV10-2; clone size: NA; D gene: TRBD2; J gene: TRBJ2-1
CDR3 protein: CASSQGLADTQYF; CDR3 DNA: TGTGCCAGCAGCCAAGGACTAGCGGATACGCAGTATTTT; V gene: TRBV3-1/TRBV3-2; clone size: NA; D gene: TRBD2; J gene: TRBJ2-3
CDR3 protein: CATSGAENTEAFF; CDR3 DNA: TGTGCCACCTCGGGGGCGGAAAACACTGAAGCTTTCTTT; V gene: TRBV19; clone size: NA; D gene: NA; J gene: TRBJ1-1
CDR3 protein: CATSRGGRVGNQPQHF; CDR3 DNA: TGTGCCACCAGCAGAGGAGGTAGGGTCGGTAATCAGCCCCAGCATTTT; V gene: TRBV15; clone size: NA; D gene: NA; J gene: TRBJ1-5
CDR3 protein: CASSPGSNQPQHF; CDR3 DNA: TGTGCCAGCAGTCCGGGCTCGAATCAGCCCCAGCATTTT; V gene: TRBV2; clone size: NA; D gene: NA; J gene: TRBJ1-5
CDR3 protein: CASSIVAQETQYF; CDR3 DNA: TGTGCCAGTAGTATAGTGGCCCAAGAGACCCAGTACTTC; V gene: TRBV19; clone size: NA; D gene: NA; J gene: TRBJ2-5
CDR3 protein: CASSDGGNTEAFF; CDR3 DNA: TGTGCCAGCAGTGACGGGGGGAACACTGAAGCTTTCTTT; V gene: TRBV6-4; clone size: NA; D gene: NA; J gene: TRBJ1-1
CDR3 protein: CASSAGPMNTEAFF; CDR3 DNA: TGCGCCAGCAGCGCTGGACCTATGAACACTGAAGCTTTCTTT; V gene: TRBV5-1; clone size: NA; D gene: NA; J gene: TRBJ1-1
CDR3 protein: CASSYVLSPNTEAFF; CDR3 DNA: TGTGCCAGCAGCTACGTCCTCTCTCCTAACACTGAAGCTTTCTTT; V gene: TRBV6-6; clone size: NA; D gene: NA; J gene: TRBJ1-1
CDR3 protein: CASSPYHLNIQYF; CDR3 DNA: TGTGCCAGTAGTCCCTACCACCTAAACATTCAGTACTTC; V gene: TRBV19; clone size: NA; D gene: NA; J gene: TRBJ2-4
CDR3 protein: CASSYRGPGIKTEAFF; CDR3 DNA: TGTGCCAGCAGTTACAGGGGCCCAGGGATAAAGACTGAAGCTTTCTTT; V gene: TRBV6-5; clone size: NA; D gene: NA; J gene: TRBJ1-1
CDR3 protein: CASNNGVPTGELFF; CDR3 DNA: TGTGCCAGCAATAACGGGGTCCCCACCGGGGAGCTGTTTTTT; V gene: TRBV2; clone size: once; D gene: NA; J gene: TRBJ2-2
CDR3 protein: CASSQVGANQPQHF; CDR3 DNA: TGTGCCAGCAGCCAAGTGGGTGCTAATCAGCCCCAGCATTTT; V gene: TRBV3-1/TRBV3-2; clone size: NA; D gene: NA; J gene: TRBJ1-5
CDR3 protein: CASSLAQGNEQFF; CDR3 DNA: TGTGCCAGCAGCTTAGCACAGGGGAATGAGCAGTTCTTC; V gene: TRBV7-8; clone size: NA; D gene: TRBD1; J gene: TRBJ2-1
CDR3 protein: CASSPPSIPHEQYF; CDR3 DNA: TGTGCCAGCTCACCACCCAGTATCCCTCACGAGCAGTACTTC; V gene: TRBV18; clone size: NA; D gene: NA; J gene: TRBJ2-7
CDR3 protein: CASSQEEQGQLGYTF; CDR3 DNA: TGCGCCAGCAGCCAGGAGGAACAGGGACAGCTTGGCTACACCTTC; V gene: TRBV4-1; clone size: few; D gene: TRBD1; J gene: TRBJ1-2
CDR3 protein: CASRGQGVTGELFF; CDR3 DNA: TGCGCCAGCAGAGGCCAGGGAGTCACCGGGGAGCTGTTTTTT; V gene: TRBV5-1; clone size: NA; D gene: NA; J gene: TRBJ2-2
CDR3 protein: CASSANSGNTIYF; CDR3 DNA: TGTGCCAGCTCAGCCAACTCTGGAAACACCATATATTTT; V gene: TRBV2; clone size: NA; D gene: NA; J gene: TRBJ1-3
CDR3 protein: CSVGGLRGHEQFF; CDR3 DNA: TGCAGCGTTGGGGGGCTCCGGGGTCATGAGCAGTTCTTC; V gene: TRBV29-1; clone size: NA; D gene: NA; J gene: TRBJ2-1
CDR3 protein: CASSPEGFPGNTIYF; CDR3 DNA: TGTGCCAGCTCACCAGAGGGGTTCCCTGGAAACACCATATATTTT; V gene: TRBV18; clone size: NA; D gene: NA; J gene: TRBJ1-3
CDR3 protein: CSVVSSDNTDTQYF; CDR3 DNA: TGCAGCGTTGTATCTAGCGACAACACAGATACGCAGTATTTT; V gene: TRBV29-1; clone size: NA; D gene: NA; J gene: TRBJ2-3
CDR3 protein: CASSAGTSRSEQYF; CDR3 DNA: TGTGCCAGCAGCGCCGGGACTAGCAGAAGCGAGCAGTACTTC; V gene: TRBV16; clone size: NA; D gene: TRBD2; J gene: TRBJ2-7
CDR3 protein: CASRPNRDRVYEQYF; CDR3 DNA: TGCGCCAGCAGGCCGAACCGGGACAGGGTCTACGAGCAGTACTTC; V gene: TRBV5-1; clone size: NA; D gene: TRBD1; J gene: TRBJ2-7
CDR3 protein: CASTLEQSETEQYF; CDR3 DNA: TGTGCCAGCACCTTAGAACAAAGCGAGACCGAGCAGTACTTC; V gene: TRBV2; clone size: NA; D gene: NA; J gene: TRBJ2-7
CDR3 protein: CATSEGQGNTGELFF; CDR3 DNA: TGTGCCACCAGTGAGGGACAGGGGAACACCGGGGAGCTGTTTTTT; V gene: TRBV24-1; clone size: NA; D gene: TRBD1; J gene: TRBJ2-2
CDR3 protein: CASSQPLGPGELFF; CDR3 DNA: TGCGCCAGCAGCCAACCCCTAGGGCCCGGGGAGCTGTTTTTT; V gene: TRBV4-1; clone size: NA; D gene: NA; J gene: TRBJ2-2
CDR3 protein: CASSTGGTKAYNEQFF; CDR3 DNA: TGTGCCAGCAGTACAGGCGGGACCAAGGCCTACAATGAGCAGTTCTTC; V gene: TRBV5-4; clone size: NA; D gene: NA; J gene: TRBJ2-1
CDR3 protein: CASSKTSKSLDYGYTF; CDR3 DNA: TGTGCCAGCTCAAAAACAAGCAAGAGTTTAGACTATGGCTACACCTTC; V gene: TRBV18; clone size: NA; D gene: NA; J gene: TRBJ1-2
CDR3 protein: CASSLKPLSVHGYTF; CDR3 DNA: TGTGCCAGCAGTTTAAAGCCCCTCAGTGTGCACGGCTACACCTTC; V gene: TRBV27; clone size: NA; D gene: NA; J gene: TRBJ1-2
CDR3 protein: CAWREWGSDSNQPQHF; CDR3 DNA: TGTGCCTGGAGGGAGTGGGGCAGCGATAGCAATCAGCCCCAGCATTTT; V gene: TRBV30; clone size: NA; D gene: NA; J gene: TRBJ1-5
CDR3 protein: CASSKAAGSHEQYF; CDR3 DNA: TGTGCCAGCAGCAAAGCGGCAGGGTCTCACGAGCAGTACTTC; V gene: TRBV21-1; clone size: NA; D gene: NA; J gene: TRBJ2-7
CDR3 protein: CASSQQVGETQYF; CDR3 DNA: TGTGCCAGCAGCCAACAAGTTGGAGAGACCCAGTACTTC; V gene: TRBV14; clone size: NA; D gene: NA; J gene: TRBJ2-5
CDR3 protein: CASSEGGGLSGNTIYF; CDR3 DNA: TGTGCCAGCAGCGAGGGGGGCGGACTCTCTGGAAACACCATATATTTT; V gene: TRBV9; clone size: NA; D gene: NA; J gene: TRBJ1-3